This T cell receptor beta chain was captured in a study of OX40 agonist ivuxolimab in advanced cancers. Sequenced by immunoSEQ multiplex PCR; TCRdb stores in-frame clones only, minus some. Among 40,000 to 55,000 clones listed, less than 95% were seen once. The germline CDR1 and CDR2 sequences are SEHNR and FQNEAQ (reference sequence). This CDR3 spans 16 amino acids. The rearrangement joins TRBV7-9 to TRBJ2-5; the D is unclear. The end of the DNA is better explained by TRBJ2-7, so the J call may be wrong. The source material was CD4+ or CD8+ T cells sorted from blood, sampled in a trial of the OX40 agonist ivuxolimab. The source is an adult with an advanced solid tumor such as melanoma, head and neck, liver or kidney cancer. For the CDR3, the DNA is TGTGCCAGCAGCTCCGACGTCACGGCAGAGGCCTACGAGCAGTACTTC. Amino acids: CASSSDVTAEAYEQYF.